These 23 T cell receptor beta chains were all obtained from the same sample, sequenced in a study of cytomegalovirus exposure and HLA in healthy donors. Data came from immunoSEQ multiplex PCR; TCRdb stores just in-frame clones and leaves some out. The table includes around 350,000 clones, 86% detected once. Sequenced: PBMCs. The receptors come from a young woman in good health and CMV-seronegative.

The rearrangement joins TRBV18 to TRBJ1-2, with 7 bases lining up with TRBD1. The trim removed 3 bases at V and 8 bases at J, leaving 6 bases unmatched. This CDR3 is 13 amino acids long. Germline V gene lookup returns CDR1 KGHSH and CDR2 LQKENI. The DNA of the CDR3 is TGTGCCAGCTCACCGACAGGGTATGAAGGCTACACCTTC. Protein sequence: CASSPTGYEGYTF. The entire variable domain, with the rest obtained from reference TRBV18 and TRBJ1-2, is as follows: NAGVMQNPRHLVRRRGQEARLRCSPMKGHSHVYWYRQLPEEGLKFMVYLQKENIIDESGMPKERFSAEFPKEGPSILRIQQVVRGDSAAYFCASSPTGYEGYTFGSGTRLTVV.

This CDR3 reads CASSSGLAGGTQYF. CDR3 nucleotides: TGTGCCAGCAGTTCCGGACTAGCCGGAGGTACGCAGTATTTT. The chain combines TRBV6-5 with TRBJ2-3, with 8 nucleotides matching TRBD2. The CDR3 is 14 residues long. Trimming removed 4 bases from V and 8 bases from J; junction bases left unmatched: 8. The germline gives CDR1 MNHEY, CDR2 SVGAGI.

This clone was counted a single time. The CDR3 reads CASSFGTSGTKQYF. For the CDR3, the DNA is TGTGCCAGCAGCTTCGGGACTAGCGGGACTAAGCAGTACTTC. The chain has TRBV7-2 and TRBJ2-7; TRBD2 matches at 13 bases. With 3 bases clipped from V and 8 bases from J, the junction kept 4 bases outside the gene matches. The CDR3 length is 14 residues. Germline CDR1 reads SGHTA; CDR2 reads FQGNSA. The full variable domain, its missing parts supplied by reference TRBV7-2 and TRBJ2-7, is GAGVSQSPSNKVTEKGKDVELRCDPISGHTALYWYRQSLGQGLEFLIYFQGNSAPDKSGLPSDRFSAERTGGSVSTLTIQRTQQEDSAVYLCASSFGTSGTKQYFGPGTRLTVT.

This sequence joins TRBV14 and TRBJ1-3; D is undetermined. This CDR3 spans 12 amino acids. V lost 6 bases to trimming and J lost 4 bases, with 7 bases between them. CDR1 and CDR2 (germline): SGHDN, FVKESK. CDR3 in amino acids: CASSHFGNTIYF. CDR3 in DNA: TGTGCCAGCAGTCACTTCGGAAACACCATATATTTT.

The genes are TRBV6-5 and TRBJ1-2, with TRBD1 matching over 8 bases. The J segment lost 5 bases and the V segment lost 6 bases, leaving 11 bases of the junction unmatched. The CDR3 loop spans 15 amino acids. Per germline, CDR1 MNHEY and CDR2 SVGAGI. The CDR3 sequence: CASRNPGGRWYGYTF. Here the CDR3 DNA reads TGTGCCAGCAGAAACCCAGGGGGCAGGTGGTATGGCTACACCTTC.

The chain links TRBV2 to TRBJ2-1; D may be TRBD2 (7 bases). V was shortened by 6 bases and J by 8 bases, with 20 bases between the two germline ends. From germline, CDR1 is SNHLY and CDR2 FYNNEI. The CDR3 sequence is 15 residues long. The CDR3 DNA reads TGTGCCAGCAGCCTGCTTGGGGGGGCCAAAGATGAGCAGTTCTTC. It is translated as CASSLLGGAKDEQFF.

The V and J genes are TRBV2 and TRBJ1-6, with 8 bases aligning to TRBD1. The CDR3 extends over 17 amino acids. Germline loops: CDR1 SNHLY, CDR2 FYNNEI. Losses at the gene ends were 0 bases for V and 12 bases for J; bases not matched to a gene: 13. This chain's CDR3 is CASSEALLRTGSEPLHF. CDR3 bases: TGTGCCAGCAGTGAAGCGCTTCTCCGGACAGGGTCGGAACCCCTCCACTTT. The full variable domain, its missing parts supplied by reference TRBV2 and TRBJ1-6, is EPEVTQTPSHQVTQMGQEVILRCVPISNHLYFYWYRQILGQKVEFLVSFYNNEISEKSEIFDDQFSVERPDGSNFTLKIRSTKLEDSAMYFCASSEALLRTGSEPLHFGNGTRLTVT.

This sequence joins TRBV4-2 and TRBJ1-1, with D possibly being TRBD1 (5 bases). Trimming shortened V by 3 bases and J by 0 bases, and 11 bases separated the two germline ends. CDR3 length: 15 residues. Germline CDR1 and CDR2: LGHNA and YNFKEQ. The CDR3 nucleotides are TGTGCCAGCAGCCACTTGGGGGGTATGAACACTGAAGCTTTCTTT. It specifies CASSHLGGMNTEAFF.

The genes are TRBV7-9 and TRBJ1-2; perhaps TRBD1 as D (6 bases). Germline V gene lookup returns CDR1 SEHNR and CDR2 FQNEAQ (reference sequence). Trimming pared 4 bases from V and 8 bases from J, leaving 11 bases between. The CDR3 covers 12 residues. The CDR3 DNA is TGTGCCAGCAGCTCAGGACAGCGCGGCTACACCTTC. It specifies CASSSGQRGYTF.

CDR3 in DNA: TGTGCCAGCAGTAGAGCAACTAGCGGGGGGGTGGATACGCAGTATTTT. It yields the protein CASSRATSGGVDTQYF. The chain joins TRBV5-6 to TRBJ2-3, with 13 bases lining up with TRBD2. The CDR3 runs to 16 residues. Losses at the gene ends were 5 bases for V and 6 bases for J; bases not matched to a gene: 9. Germline V gene sequence: CDR1 SGHDT, CDR2 YYEEEE. Full variable domain (remainder filled in from reference TRBV5-6 and TRBJ2-3): DAGVTQSPTHLIKTRGQQVTLRCSPKSGHDTVSWYQQALGQGPQFIFQYYEEEERQRGNFPDRFSGHQFPNYSSELNVNALLLGDSALYLCASSRATSGGVDTQYFGPGTRLTVL.

The chain joins TRBV11-2 to TRBJ1-6; D may be TRBD1 (5 bases). The germline CDR1 and CDR2 sequences are SGHAT and FQNNGV. V lost 5 bases and J 5 bases, leaving 10 bases between the germline ends. This CDR3 region has 14 residues. CDR3 nucleotide sequence: TGTGCCAGCAGCCTGGGACTGGATAATTCACCCCTCCACTTT. Translated, it gives CASSLGLDNSPLHF.

J is TRBJ2-1 and V is TRBV29-1, with 10 positions matching TRBD2. The junction had 6 bases not matched to a gene; V was cut back by 6 bases and J by 4 bases. The CDR3 length is 14 residues. The germline CDR1 and CDR2 sequences are SQVTM and ANQGSEA. CDR3 amino acids: CSVQRAGGYNEQFF. The CDR3 nucleotides are TGCAGCGTACAACGAGCGGGGGGGTACAATGAGCAGTTCTTC.

The gene calls are TRBV11-2 and TRBJ1-2; maybe TRBD1 (6 bases). Germline values: CDR1 SGHAT, CDR2 FQNNGV. The CDR3 has 13 residues. V was clipped by 6 bases and J by 5 bases, with 13 bases between them. CDR3 sequence: CASRNREGYGYTF. CDR3 DNA: TGTGCCAGCAGGAACAGGGAAGGTTATGGCTACACCTTC. The full variable domain, rest sourced from reference TRBV11-2 and TRBJ1-2, is EAGVAQSPRYKIIEKRQSVAFWCNPISGHATLYWYQQILGQGPKLLIQFQNNGVVDDSQLPKDRFSAERLKGVDSTLKIQPAKLEDSAVYLCASRNREGYGYTFGSGTRLTVV.

CDR3 in amino acids: CASKLLQGSGSLYEQYF. For the CDR3, the DNA is TGCGCCAGCAAACTCCTACAGGGCAGCGGGAGTTTATACGAGCAGTACTTC. The chain carries TRBV10-2 and TRBJ2-7, with 8 bases aligning to TRBD2. V gave up 7 bases and J gave up 4 bases; unmatched junction bases: 18. Germline V gene sequence: CDR1 WSHSY, CDR2 SAAADI. This CDR3 has 17 amino acids.

The chain employs TRBV28 and TRBJ1-5, with unresolved D. This CDR3 region has 15 residues. CDR1 and CDR2 (germline): MDHEN, SYDVKM. Trimming shortened V by 7 bases and J by 2 bases, and 15 bases separated the two germline ends. The CDR3 DNA reads as TGTGCCAGCACCATCGGCGGTATGGGCAATCAGCCCCAGCATTTT. Translated, it gives CASTIGGMGNQPQHF.

The rearrangement links TRBV18 to TRBJ2-2; no clear D. V was trimmed by 3 bases and J by 4 bases, leaving 15 bases between them. From germline, CDR1 is KGHSH and CDR2 LQKENI. The CDR3 is 16 amino acids. The CDR3 DNA is TGTGCCAGCTCACCTTTGGTCCTATCGGGCACCGGGGAGCTGTTTTTT. This translates into CASSPLVLSGTGELFF.

This sequence joins TRBV2 and TRBJ2-7; TRBD1 matches 10 bases. The CDR3 is made up of 15 amino acids. Germline trimming cut 10 bases from V and 4 bases from J; bases unmatched to any gene: 13. The germline CDR1 and CDR2 sequences are SNHLY and FYNNEI. In nucleotides, the CDR3 is TGTGCCATAACTTCTTGGGACAGGGGTTCATACGAGCAGTACTTC. The encoded protein is CAITSWDRGSYEQYF.

V and J are TRBV7-9 and TRBJ2-7; D perhaps matches TRBD1 (6 bases). The CDR3 sequence is 13 residues long. The V and J ends lost 3 bases and 3 bases respectively, with 9 bases between them. The V gene's germline CDR1 is SEHNR and CDR2 FQNEAQ (reference sequence). CDR3 region: CASSFTGLYEQYF. The CDR3 nucleotides are TGTGCCAGCAGCTTCACAGGGCTCTACGAGCAGTACTTC.

This clone occurred once. The J gene is TRBJ2-5, the V gene TRBV4-1; 13 bases map to TRBD2. Germline V gene data show CDR1 as MGHRA and CDR2 as YSYEKL. The CDR3 runs 17 residues. With 4 bases clipped from V and 4 bases from J, the junction kept 9 bases outside the gene matches. The DNA of the CDR3 is TGCGCCAGCAGCCTACTACTAGCGGGGGGGCCCCTAGAGACCCAGTACTTC. It encodes CASSLLLAGGPLETQYF.

J is TRBJ2-7 and V is TRBV27; 9 bases are a match to TRBD2. V was clipped by 0 bases and J by 3 bases; unmatched bases: 9. This CDR3 region has 17 residues. Germline V gives CDR1 MNHEY, CDR2 SMNVEV (reference sequence). The CDR3 here is CASSLSRGREGYYEQYF. CDR3 nucleotides: TGTGCCAGCAGTTTATCCCGAGGGCGGGAGGGCTACTACGAGCAGTACTTC.

This sequence joins TRBV29-1 and TRBJ2-1; possible D gene TRBD2, 5 bases. Trimming pared 4 bases from V and 8 bases from J, leaving 15 bases between. The CDR3 is 13 residues long. Germline lookup yields CDR1 SQVTM and CDR2 ANQGSEA. The CDR3 region is CSVGTPAGDEQFF. The CDR3, as DNA: TGCAGCGTTGGGACCCCCGCCGGGGATGAGCAGTTCTTC.

The V gene is TRBV30, the J gene TRBJ1-4; D is possibly TRBD1 (5 bases). The CDR3 runs 14 residues. V was shortened by 6 bases and J by 4 bases, with 15 bases between the two germline ends. CDR1 GTSNPN and CDR2 SVGIG come from the germline V gene (reference sequence). As DNA, the CDR3 is TGTGCCTGTGCCGTGGGACTCCGTAATGAAAAACTGTTTTTT. Protein: CACAVGLRNEKLFF.

The chain combines TRBV7-2 with TRBJ2-3; D gene ambiguous. V gave up 0 bases and J gave up 0 bases, with 7 bases separating them. This CDR3 has 15 amino acids. From germline, CDR1 is SGHTA and CDR2 FQGNSA. The CDR3 DNA is TGTGCCAGCAGCTTAGCCCCCTCTAGCACAGATACGCAGTATTTT. Encoded protein: CASSLAPSSTDTQYF.